Shown below are 21 T cell receptor beta chains from a single sample sequenced in a study of blood T cell repertoires in COVID-19. Using immunoSEQ multiplex PCR, the repertoire was profiled, and TCRdb retains in-frame clones only, with some absent. The sample has around 110,000 clones, roughly 84% seen once; the top ten hold around 3.9%. The material sequenced was PBMCs or T cells enriched from blood (not recorded which). The receptors were sampled from a woman aged 25-40 years who had recovered from COVID-19.

The genes are TRBV28 and TRBJ2-7; D is perhaps TRBD1 (6 bases). The CDR3 has 17 amino acids. V was trimmed by 5 bases and J by 2 bases, leaving 22 bases between them. Germline lookup yields CDR1 MDHEN and CDR2 SYDVKM. CDR3: CASSPPDRSLTPYEQYF. For the CDR3, the DNA is TGTGCCAGCAGTCCCCCCGACAGGAGCCTAACTCCCTACGAGCAGTACTTC.

This chain links TRBV3-1 (or the pseudogene TRBV3-2) with TRBJ1-6, with D uncertain. Looked up from germline, CDR1 is LGHDT and CDR2 is YNNKEL (reference sequence). V gave up 1 base and J gave up 9 bases, with 10 bases separating them. This CDR3 is built from 14 residues. In nucleotides, the CDR3 is TGTGCCAGCAGCCAAGCTCGACGGGTTTCACCCCTCCACTTT. It encodes CASSQARRVSPLHF.

The V and J genes are TRBV7-2 and TRBJ2-1; 9 positions match TRBD2. V lost 1 base and J lost 3; bases outside the gene matches: 7. The CDR3 totals 17 residues. CDR1 and CDR2 from the germline V gene are SGHTA and FQGNSA. The CDR3 DNA reads as TGTGCCAGCAGCTTAGATTTCGCAGCGGGGGGCTACAATGAGCAGTTCTTC. This codes for CASSLDFAAGGYNEQFF.

The gene calls are TRBV3-1 (or the pseudogene TRBV3-2) and TRBJ2-7; TRBD2 matches 10 bases. Germline trimming cut 1 base from V and 6 bases from J; bases unmatched to any gene: 6. This CDR3 has 15 amino acids. Germline V gene data show CDR1 as LGHDT and CDR2 as YNNKEL (reference sequence). CDR3: CASSQGASGGLEQYF. The CDR3 region has the DNA TGTGCCAGCAGCCAAGGGGCTAGCGGGGGTCTCGAGCAGTACTTC.

The chain combines TRBV6-5 with TRBJ2-7; the match to TRBD1 covers 7 bases. The V segment lost 5 bases and the J segment 6 bases; nucleotides outside the gene matches: 10. This CDR3 has 14 residues. Germline V gives CDR1 MNHEY, CDR2 SVGAGI. The CDR3: CASSPDRDLREQYF. DNA for the CDR3: TGTGCCAGCAGTCCCGACAGGGACCTTCGCGAGCAGTACTTC.

This clone was observed a few times. Written as DNA, the CDR3 is TGTGCCAGCAGCCCTCAAGGGGGACAAACGTCATATGGCTACACCTTC. Translating it yields CASSPQGGQTSYGYTF. The chain combines TRBV7-9 with TRBJ1-2, with D possibly TRBD1 on 6 matching bases. Trimming left V 5 bases short and J 5 bases short, with 21 bases between. The CDR3 is 16 residues long. Germline values: CDR1 SEHNR, CDR2 FQNEAQ (reference sequence).

The rearrangement joins TRBV5-1 to TRBJ1-6; 8 bases align to TRBD1. Germline V lookup: CDR1 SGHRS, CDR2 YFSETQ. Unmatched junction bases numbered 10, after V lost 4 bases and J lost 7 bases. CDR3 size: 16 residues. This CDR3 is CASSLTSGQANSPLHF. DNA of the CDR3: TGCGCCAGCAGCCTGACCTCGGGACAGGCGAATTCACCCCTCCACTTT.

V and J are TRBV3-1 (or the pseudogene TRBV3-2) and TRBJ2-7, with D uncertain. CDR3 length equals 16 residues. Looked up from germline, CDR1 is LGHDT and CDR2 is YNNKEL (reference sequence). V lost 1 base and J 0 bases, leaving 13 bases between the germline ends. This chain's CDR3 is CASSQGLDGFSYEQYF. CDR3 nucleotide sequence: TGTGCCAGCAGCCAAGGTCTAGACGGATTCTCCTACGAGCAGTACTTC.

V and J are TRBV19 and TRBJ1-1; 8 bases line up with TRBD1. The V gene's germline CDR1 is LNHDA and CDR2 SQIVND (reference sequence). Germline trimming cut 5 bases from V and 0 bases from J; bases unmatched to any gene: 14. The CDR3 length is 18 residues. The chain's CDR3 is CASSPRPGQVRMNTEAFF. The CDR3 nucleotides read TGTGCCAGTAGTCCTCGACCGGGACAGGTAAGGATGAACACTGAAGCTTTCTTT.

The J gene is TRBJ1-5, the V gene TRBV29-1, with D possibly being TRBD1 (6 bases). Between the trimmed V and J ends, which lost 4 bases and 3 bases, there was a span of 10 bases. Per the germline V gene, CDR1 is SQVTM and CDR2 is ANQGSEA. The CDR3 consists of 13 residues. The CDR3 DNA is TGCAGCGTTGTAACAGGGAACAATCAGCCCCAGCATTTT. It specifies CSVVTGNNQPQHF.

The chain joins TRBV4-1 to TRBJ1-3, with 8 bases matching TRBD1. V dropped 1 base and J dropped 4; count of bases not matched to a gene: 12. This CDR3 is 18 amino acids long. In germline, CDR1 is MGHRA, CDR2 YSYEKL. The DNA for the CDR3 is TGCGCCAGCAGCCAAGCACAGGGGGGGCCAGCAGGAGGAAACACCATATATTTT. Translating gives CASSQAQGGPAGGNTIYF.

The chain joins TRBV4-1 to TRBJ2-1, with D maybe TRBD2 (6 bases). The V end was cut by 1 base, the J end by 3 bases, with 22 bases between. Per the germline V gene, CDR1 is MGHRA and CDR2 is YSYEKL. CDR3 length: 19 amino acids. CDR3: CASSQGAGGNKGFYNEQFF. The CDR3 DNA follows: TGCGCCAGCAGCCAAGGGGCTGGCGGGAATAAAGGCTTCTACAATGAGCAGTTCTTC.

The chain links TRBV28 to TRBJ2-7; 7 bases agree with TRBD1. Germline V gene data show CDR1 as MDHEN and CDR2 as SYDVKM. This CDR3 contains 16 residues. Losses at the gene ends were 6 bases for V and 2 bases for J; bases not matched to a gene: 13. The CDR3 loop is CASSTRMTGNPYEQYF. CDR3 DNA sequence: TGTGCCAGCAGCACTCGCATGACAGGGAACCCCTACGAGCAGTACTTC.

The CDR3 region has the DNA TGTGCCAGCAGCCTGACTAGCGATCAGTACTTC. Translation: CASSLTSDQYF. This sequence joins TRBV7-8 and TRBJ2-7; 8 nucleotides match TRBD2. The V and J ends lost 5 bases and 10 bases, in that order; junction bases with no gene match: 4. Germline V gene sequence: CDR1 SGHVS, CDR2 FQNEAQ. The CDR3 totals 11 residues.

CDR3 nucleotide sequence: TGTGCCAGCAGGAGGACTAGCGGGCTTACAGATACGCAGTATTTT. Amino acids: CASRRTSGLTDTQYF. The rearrangement joins TRBV9 to TRBJ2-3, with 11 bases lining up with TRBD2. Germline CDR1 and CDR2: SGDLS and YYNGEE. The CDR3 contains 15 residues. V was pared by 5 bases and J by 3 bases, with 5 bases of the junction left unmatched.

Only one count was recorded for this clone. This rearrangement joins TRBV6-4 to TRBJ1-1; 9 positions match TRBD1. Unmatched junction bases numbered 4, after V lost 6 bases and J lost 2 bases. Germline-derived CDR1 and CDR2 are MRHNA and SNTAGT. The CDR3 runs to 14 residues. The CDR3 protein is CASSRQGGNTEAFF. CDR3 nucleotides: TGTGCCAGCAGCCGACAGGGGGGTAACACTGAAGCTTTCTTT.

The rearrangement links TRBV4-3 to TRBJ2-1; 8 bases align to TRBD2. Germline CDR1 LGHNA, CDR2 YSLEER. Germline trimming cut 5 bases from V and 8 bases from J; bases unmatched to any gene: 14. CDR3 length equals 16 residues. The CDR3 nucleotides are TGCGCCAGCAGCTCCGGGAGGGCGGATTCTATATATGAGCAGTTCTTC. As protein: CASSSGRADSIYEQFF.

The chain combines TRBV10-3 with TRBJ2-7, with 8 bases fitting TRBD2. Germline V gene data show CDR1 as ENHRY and CDR2 as SYGVKD. The CDR3 has 14 residues. Trimming at V came to 3 bases and at J to 7 bases, leaving 8 bases not matched to a gene. Written as DNA, the CDR3 is TGTGCCATCAGTGATCTCGCGGGAGGACAAGAGCAGTACTTC. Its protein is CAISDLAGGQEQYF.

A single count supports this clone. This chain uses TRBV7-2 with TRBJ1-1; D uncertain. From germline, CDR1 is SGHTA and CDR2 FQGNSA. The CDR3 totals 12 residues. V shed 5 bases and J shed 10 bases, with 14 bases lying between them. CDR3 coding DNA: TGTGCCAGCAGCCCCCTTTCAGTGATAGCTTTCTTT. This encodes CASSPLSVIAFF.

The chain combines TRBV18 with TRBJ1-6; TRBD1 is a possible D gene (5 bases). Germline CDR1 and CDR2: KGHSH and LQKENI. The CDR3 runs to 15 residues. V lost 2 bases, J lost 9 bases, and 14 bases lay in between. CDR3 sequence: CASSPAMGQGSPLHF. CDR3 nucleotides: TGTGCCAGCTCACCAGCGATGGGCCAGGGTTCACCCCTCCACTTT.

The genes are TRBV12-5 and TRBJ2-3, with 10 bases that match TRBD2. The CDR3 covers 17 residues. Germline assignment: CDR1 LGHNT and CDR2 FRNRAP. The trim removed 6 bases at V and 0 bases at J, leaving 9 bases unmatched. The CDR3 DNA sequence: TGTGCTAGTGGCCGAACCCAACTAGCGGGAAGCACAGATACGCAGTATTTT. Protein sequence: CASGRTQLAGSTDTQYF.